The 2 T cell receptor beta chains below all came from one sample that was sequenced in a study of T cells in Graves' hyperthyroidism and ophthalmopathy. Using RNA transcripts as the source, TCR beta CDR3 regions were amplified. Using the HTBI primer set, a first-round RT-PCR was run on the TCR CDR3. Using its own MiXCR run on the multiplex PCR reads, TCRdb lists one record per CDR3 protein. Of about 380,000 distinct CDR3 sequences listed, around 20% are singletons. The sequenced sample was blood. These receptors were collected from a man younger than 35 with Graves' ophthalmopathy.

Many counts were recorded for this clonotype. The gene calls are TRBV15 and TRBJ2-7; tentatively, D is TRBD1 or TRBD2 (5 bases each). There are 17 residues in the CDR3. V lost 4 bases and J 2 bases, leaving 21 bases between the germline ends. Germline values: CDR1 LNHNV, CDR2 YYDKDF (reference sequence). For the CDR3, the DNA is TGTGCCACCAGCATAGGCTTCGGGACGATGGCCGCCTACGAGCAGTACTTC. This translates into CATSIGFGTMAAYEQYF. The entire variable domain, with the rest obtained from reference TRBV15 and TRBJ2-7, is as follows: DAMVIQNPRYQVTQFGKPVTLSCSQTLNHNVMYWYQQKSSQAPKLLFHYYDKDFNNEADTPDNFQSRRPNTSFCFLDIRSPGLGDTAMYLCATSIGFGTMAAYEQYFGPGTRLTVT.

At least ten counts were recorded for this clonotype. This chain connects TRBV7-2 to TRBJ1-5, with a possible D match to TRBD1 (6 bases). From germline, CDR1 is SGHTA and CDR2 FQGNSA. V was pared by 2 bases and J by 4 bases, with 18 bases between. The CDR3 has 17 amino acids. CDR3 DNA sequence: TGTGCCAGCAGCTTAAAATTTGCCGGGACAACTAATCAGCCCCAGCATTTT. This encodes CASSLKFAGTTNQPQHF.